This T cell receptor (beta chain) was sequenced during a study of T cell changes during pregnancy in multiple sclerosis (dated by TCRdb to about 2019). Looking at the study overall: In women with multiple sclerosis, the researchers looked at how the T cell repertoire shifted as pregnancy progressed.

On this clone: What this receptor recognizes is not known. One base away there is no much larger clone; base qualities are not given.

The library was obtained by the immunoSEQ multiplex PCR assay. Not all clones reach the TCRdb copy of this immuneACCESS table, which keeps in-frame sequences only. Checked studies attribute under half of the gap to unresolved V genes and leave the rest unexplained. This sample lists under 110,000 clones; roughly nine tenths were detected once. 1.5% to 2% of the sample is taken by the ten largest. In the germline V gene, CDR1 corresponds to MDHEN and CDR2 to SYDVKM. Taken from cysteine to phenylalanine, the CDR3 has 15 residues. Just the 45-base CDR3 DNA is kept, in frame starting at base 1. The V end gives up 4 bases and the J end 4 bases, leaving 9 bases in the junction not matched to a gene.

The sequencing used peripheral blood, collected before pregnancy. This receptor was obtained from a female donor with multiple sclerosis, enrolled in a pregnancy study. The rearranged chain carries TRBV28 and TRBJ2-7; TRBD1 lines up with 8 middle nucleotides. The CDR3 region reads CASSSAGTGDYEQYF. The bases are TGTGCCAGCAGTTCCGCGGGGACAGGAGATTACGAGCAGTACTTC.